This T cell receptor (beta chain) was documented in a study of T cells in Graves' hyperthyroidism and ophthalmopathy. Study-wide results and caveats: In validation, the model predicted ophthalmopathy. These predictions came a median around 5.9 months before onset.

Amplified TCR beta CDR3 regions came from RNA transcripts. The HTBI primer set served for first-round RT-PCR of the TCR CDR3. Each CDR3 protein gets one entry after TCRdb re-called the multiplex PCR reads with MiXCR. In the table there are about 420,000 distinct CDR3 sequences, 15% to 17% of which are singletons. Concerning this clonotype itself: The antigen is undetermined.

Graves' hyperthyroidism qualified as stable when ophthalmopathy did not progress within 18 months. Exclusion of patients followed from uncontrolled infection, other autoimmune disease, pregnancy or lactation. Fresh peripheral blood, 7.5 to 10 ml of it, supplied the PBMCs. The CDR3 runs 15 residues. Germline V gene data show CDR1 as SGHNT and CDR2 as YENEEA. V was clipped by 3 bases and J by 3 bases; unmatched bases: 6. The clonotype comes from a young woman with Graves' hyperthyroidism. Sequencing was done on a sample of blood. The rearrangement uses TRBV11-3 and TRBJ1-2; 8 nucleotides agree with TRBD1. CDR3 in amino acids: CASSLGTGIHYGYTF. CDR3 nucleotide sequence: TGTGCCAGCAGCTTGGGGACAGGCATTCACTATGGCTACACCTTC.